The 25 T cell receptor beta chains below were found in one sample sequenced in a study of cytomegalovirus exposure and HLA in healthy donors. The PCR contained 60 Vbeta and 13 Jbeta primers. Produced via immunoSEQ multiplex PCR; TCRdb's table is partial and in-frame only. The repertoire holds 100,000 to 150,000 clones, 70% to 85% seen once, with approximately 2.6% in the top ten. The sample taken for sequencing was PBMCs. All receptors derive from a woman between 55 and 75 years old in good health and CMV-seropositive.

The chain uses TRBV6-5 and TRBJ1-1, with D perhaps TRBD1 (6 bases). The CDR3 is 16 residues long. V was trimmed by 2 bases and J by 4 bases, leaving 17 bases between them. Germline CDR1 is MNHEY and CDR2 is SVGAGI. The DNA of the CDR3 is TGTGCCAGCAGTTACACTGGGACATTCGTGGCCACTGAAGCTTTCTTT. Protein product: CASSYTGTFVATEAFF.

The V and J genes are TRBV5-6 and TRBJ1-3; D remains unclear. V lost 1 base, J lost 2 bases, and 7 bases lay in between. The CDR3 is 14 residues long. Looked up from germline, CDR1 is SGHDT and CDR2 is YYEEEE. The CDR3 DNA follows: TGTGCCAGCAGCTTGCGGGTCACTGGAAACACCATATATTTT. Amino acid sequence: CASSLRVTGNTIYF. The full variable domain, completed using reference TRBV5-6 and TRBJ1-3, is DAGVTQSPTHLIKTRGQQVTLRCSPKSGHDTVSWYQQALGQGPQFIFQYYEEEERQRGNFPDRFSGHQFPNYSSELNVNALLLGDSALYLCASSLRVTGNTIYFGEGSWLTVV.

The rearrangement links TRBV7-2 to TRBJ1-5, with 8 bases aligning to TRBD1. The CDR3 spans 14 residues. Trimming at V came to 5 bases and at J to 5 bases, leaving 5 bases not matched to a gene. CDR1 and CDR2 (germline): SGHTA, FQGNSA. The CDR3 DNA is TGTGCCAGCAGCCGACTACAGGGGGATCAGCCCCAGCATTTT. Residues: CASSRLQGDQPQHF.

The chain combines TRBV25-1 with TRBJ2-5; tentatively, D is TRBD2 (6 bases). The V end lost 7 bases, the J end lost 1 base, and 10 bases lay between the germline ends. The CDR3 totals 13 residues. Germline CDR1 MGHDK, CDR2 SYGVNS. The CDR3 sequence is CASTRTTQETQYF. The CDR3 DNA sequence: TGTGCCAGCACCCGGACTACCCAAGAGACCCAGTACTTC.

V usage is TRBV6-6 and J usage is TRBJ2-7; 9 bases align to TRBD1. The length of the CDR3 is 15 residues. Germline V lookup: CDR1 MNHNY, CDR2 SVGAGI (reference sequence). V shed 4 bases, J shed 4 bases, and the junction held 8 bases outside the gene matches. The CDR3 sequence is CASSSPGQGWYEQYF. In DNA form, the CDR3 reads TGTGCCAGCAGTTCCCCGGGACAGGGTTGGTACGAGCAGTACTTC.

This clone was counted a single time. This chain connects TRBV5-1 to TRBJ2-3, with 7 bases that match TRBD1. V gave up 3 bases and J gave up 1 base; unmatched junction bases: 8. The CDR3 has 16 amino acids. Germline lookup yields CDR1 SGHRS and CDR2 YFSETQ. The CDR3: CASSSQGPARTDTQYF. CDR3 bases: TGCGCCAGCAGCTCACAGGGGCCTGCTCGCACAGATACGCAGTATTTT.

The chain links TRBV11-2 to TRBJ2-3; D gene uncertain. This CDR3 is built from 12 residues. V was cut by 4 bases and J by 6 bases, with 8 bases left in between. The germline V gene encodes CDR1 SGHAT and CDR2 FQNNGV. The CDR3, as DNA: TGTGCCAGCAGCTGGAGTACTGATACGCAGTATTTT. Amino acids: CASSWSTDTQYF.

The chain uses TRBV10-1 and TRBJ2-7; 7 bases agree with TRBD2. The V segment lost 3 bases and the J segment 3 bases; nucleotides outside the gene matches: 8. Germline assignment: CDR1 WNHNN and CDR2 SYGVQD (reference sequence). The CDR3 is made up of 15 amino acids. CDR3 amino acids: CASSEGLVGSYEQYF. In DNA form, the CDR3 reads TGCGCCAGCAGTGAAGGACTAGTGGGCAGCTACGAGCAGTACTTC.

J is TRBJ2-5 and V is TRBV10-2; the D gene is possibly TRBD1 (6 bases). V shed 7 bases and J shed 5 bases, with 17 bases lying between them. The V gene's germline CDR1 is WSHSY and CDR2 SAAADI. The CDR3 spans 14 residues. The CDR3 is CASMARGNSETQYF. CDR3 in DNA: TGCGCCAGCATGGCCAGGGGTAACTCTGAGACCCAGTACTTC.

V is TRBV18 and J is TRBJ2-1, with D tentatively TRBD2 (6 bases). Germline V gives CDR1 KGHSH, CDR2 LQKENI. The CDR3 is 15 amino acids. Between the trimmed V and J ends, which lost 3 bases and 0 bases, there was a span of 9 bases. The DNA for the CDR3 is TGTGCCAGCTCACCCGTGGGGGGCTCCTACAATGAGCAGTTCTTC. It specifies CASSPVGGSYNEQFF. The full variable domain, its missing parts supplied by reference TRBV18 and TRBJ2-1, is NAGVMQNPRHLVRRRGQEARLRCSPMKGHSHVYWYRQLPEEGLKFMVYLQKENIIDESGMPKERFSAEFPKEGPSILRIQQVVRGDSAAYFCASSPVGGSYNEQFFGPGTRLTVL.

The chain carries TRBV20-1 and TRBJ2-5; possible D gene TRBD1, 5 bases. The assigned J gene may be wrong: the sequence end matches TRBJ2-7 better. The CDR3 length is 11 residues. CDR1 and CDR2 from the germline V gene are DFQATT and SNEGSKA (reference sequence). CDR3 DNA: TGCAGTGCTCCCCAGGGCGGCGAGCAGTACTTC. Encoded protein: CSAPQGGEQYF.

The chain combines TRBV11-2 with TRBJ2-3; 7 nucleotides line up with TRBD1. CDR3 length: 15 amino acids. Trimming at V came to 3 bases and at J to 1 base, leaving 4 bases not matched to a gene. Germline V gene data show CDR1 as SGHAT and CDR2 as FQNNGV. The CDR3 region is CASSLGRGRTDTQYF. The CDR3 DNA reads as TGTGCCAGCAGCTTGGGTAGGGGGCGCACAGATACGCAGTATTTT.

The chain uses TRBV29-1 and TRBJ2-7; possibly TRBD1 for D (6 bases). CDR1 SQVTM and CDR2 ANQGSEA come from the germline V gene. This CDR3 has 13 residues. Trimming cost V 7 bases and J 3 bases, with 16 bases left between them. The CDR3 DNA reads TGCAGCGCCACAGGGAAGGGGAACTACGAGCAGTACTTC. Its protein product is CSATGKGNYEQYF.

This chain joins TRBV19 and TRBJ2-3, with D maybe TRBD2 (6 bases). Germline V gives CDR1 LNHDA, CDR2 SQIVND (reference sequence). The CDR3 sequence is 15 residues long. Trimming took off 2 bases at V and 1 base at J, with 10 bases between the two ends. CDR3 DNA sequence: TGTGCCAGTAGTATATTGAGGAGGGGCACAGATACGCAGTATTTT. It specifies CASSILRRGTDTQYF.

This chain links TRBV5-8 with TRBJ1-4; D is uncertain. Germline V gene lookup returns CDR1 SGHTS and CDR2 YDEGEE. This CDR3 is built from 15 residues. V lost 2 bases to trimming and J lost 4 bases, with 12 bases between them. CDR3 loop: CASSFGGSLNEKLFF. In DNA, the CDR3 is TGTGCCAGCAGCTTTGGTGGCAGTCTTAATGAAAAACTGTTTTTT.

This sequence joins TRBV11-2 and TRBJ2-1, with 8 bases lining up with TRBD2. The trim removed 6 bases at V and 9 bases at J, leaving 19 bases unmatched. Per germline, CDR1 SGHAT and CDR2 FQNNGV. CDR3 size: 17 residues. The CDR3 region is CASSTDWIAGNGPEQFF. The CDR3 coding sequence is TGTGCCAGCAGTACAGATTGGATAGCGGGGAATGGGCCTGAGCAGTTCTTC.

This chain links TRBV19 with TRBJ2-1; D is possibly TRBD2 (5 bases). The length of the CDR3 is 14 residues. Trimming pared 7 bases from V and 6 bases from J, leaving 16 bases between. CDR1 is LNHDA, CDR2 SQIVND, per germline (reference sequence). CDR3 bases: TGTGCCAGTACCCCTGAGGGTATTCGCAATGAGCAGTTCTTC. Translation: CASTPEGIRNEQFF.

The rearrangement joins TRBV18 to TRBJ2-3; D not certain. This CDR3 comprises 11 residues. CDR1 and CDR2 (germline): KGHSH, LQKENI. V was trimmed by 3 bases and J by 9 bases, leaving 7 bases between them. Here the CDR3 reads CASSPEQTQYF. CDR3 DNA: TGTGCCAGCTCACCCGAACAAACGCAGTATTTT. The entire variable domain, with the rest obtained from reference TRBV18 and TRBJ2-3, is as follows: NAGVMQNPRHLVRRRGQEARLRCSPMKGHSHVYWYRQLPEEGLKFMVYLQKENIIDESGMPKERFSAEFPKEGPSILRIQQVVRGDSAAYFCASSPEQTQYFGPGTRLTVL.

This sequence joins TRBV5-1 and TRBJ1-2; 7 bases align to TRBD1. Germline-derived CDR1 and CDR2 are SGHRS and YFSETQ. CDR3 length equals 14 residues. V lost 2 bases to trimming and J lost 7 bases; unmatched junction nucleotides: 8. CDR3 region: CASSFDREGVGYTF. CDR3 coding DNA: TGCGCCAGCAGCTTTGACAGGGAAGGGGTTGGCTACACCTTC.

This clone was seen a few times. V is TRBV5-1 and J is TRBJ2-5, with 11 bases aligning to TRBD2. The CDR3 spans 17 residues. Losses at the gene ends were 2 bases for V and 3 bases for J; bases not matched to a gene: 9. Germline loops: CDR1 SGHRS, CDR2 YFSETQ. CDR3: CASSLIPGLAEEETQYF. The CDR3 nucleotides read TGCGCCAGCAGCTTAATTCCGGGACTAGCGGAGGAAGAGACCCAGTACTTC.

V and J are TRBV4-1 and TRBJ1-1; TRBD1 might be the D (6 bases). The CDR3 extends over 14 amino acids. V was trimmed by 4 bases and J by 4 bases, leaving 13 bases between them. CDR1 and CDR2 (germline): MGHRA, YSYEKL. The CDR3 DNA reads as TGCGCCAGCAGCCCCTGGGAAGGGGGCACTGAAGCTTTCTTT. It yields the protein CASSPWEGGTEAFF.

This chain links TRBV27 with TRBJ2-2; TRBD2 aligns across 11 bases. This CDR3 has 17 residues. The V gene end was trimmed by 5 bases and the J gene end by 3 bases; junction bases not matched to a gene: 8. CDR1 and CDR2 from the germline V gene are MNHEY and SMNVEV (reference sequence). CDR3 region: CASSLYSSGGYTGELFF. CDR3 DNA sequence: TGTGCCAGCAGTCTTTACTCTAGCGGGGGGTACACCGGGGAGCTGTTTTTT.

The genes are TRBV9 and TRBJ2-3; 7 nucleotides agree with TRBD2. CDR1 and CDR2 from the germline V gene are SGDLS and YYNGEE. The CDR3 is 19 residues long. J lost 2 bases, V lost 0 bases, and 15 bases had no gene match. The CDR3 bases are TGTGCCAGCAGCGTAGGCCCAAACCCTAAGCGGGGCCTCACAGATACGCAGTATTTT. Amino acids: CASSVGPNPKRGLTDTQYF.

The genes are TRBV18 and TRBJ2-2; maybe TRBD1 (5 bases). Between the trimmed V and J ends, which lost 1 base and 2 bases, there was a span of 8 bases. Germline assignment: CDR1 KGHSH and CDR2 LQKENI. This CDR3 comprises 15 residues. Here the CDR3 reads CASSPRQLNTGELFF. In DNA form, the CDR3 reads TGTGCCAGCTCACCACGACAGCTCAACACCGGGGAGCTGTTTTTT.

Turning to this clone: Other DNA sequences in this specimen translate into the identical CDR3. This chain connects TRBV19 to TRBJ1-2; the D gene is possibly TRBD1 (6 bases). Germline values: CDR1 LNHDA, CDR2 SQIVND (reference sequence). The V end lost 5 bases, the J end lost 2 bases, and 15 bases lay between the germline ends. The CDR3 loop spans 15 amino acids. CDR3 in DNA: TGTGCCAGTAGTGTTGACAGGACACCCAACTATGGCTACACCTTC. Its protein product is CASSVDRTPNYGYTF.